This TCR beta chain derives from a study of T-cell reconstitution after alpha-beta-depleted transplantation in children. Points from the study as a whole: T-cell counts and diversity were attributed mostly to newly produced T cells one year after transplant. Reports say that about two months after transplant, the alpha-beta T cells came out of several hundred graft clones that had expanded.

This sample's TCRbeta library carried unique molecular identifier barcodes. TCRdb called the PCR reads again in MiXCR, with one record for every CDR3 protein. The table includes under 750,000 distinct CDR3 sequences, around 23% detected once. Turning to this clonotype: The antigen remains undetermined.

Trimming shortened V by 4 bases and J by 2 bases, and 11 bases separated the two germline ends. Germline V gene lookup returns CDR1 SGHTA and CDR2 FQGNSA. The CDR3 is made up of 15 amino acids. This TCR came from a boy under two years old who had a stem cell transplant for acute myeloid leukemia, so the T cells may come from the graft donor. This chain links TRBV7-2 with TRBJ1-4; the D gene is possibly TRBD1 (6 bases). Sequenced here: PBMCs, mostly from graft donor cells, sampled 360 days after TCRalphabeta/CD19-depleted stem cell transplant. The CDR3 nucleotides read TGTGCCAGCAGCTCGGACACAGGGACTAATGAAAAACTGTTTTTT. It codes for CASSSDTGTNEKLFF.